This T cell receptor beta chain emerged from a study of T cell changes during pregnancy in multiple sclerosis. The CDR3 runs 10 residues. Trimming left V 8 bases short and J 7 bases short, with 8 bases between. CDR1 and CDR2 from the germline V gene are MNHNY and SVGAGI (reference sequence). Here immunoSEQ multiplex PCR was the method, and the copy in TCRdb shows in-frame clones only, minus some. The sample lists tens of thousands of clones; 80% to 95% were seen once. The chain is built from TRBV6-6 and TRBJ1-2; tentatively, D is TRBD1 (5 bases). This receptor was identified in a female donor in good health, enrolled as a control in a pregnancy study. The starting material was peripheral blood, obtained in the second trimester of pregnancy. CDR3 bases: TGTGCCAGCTGGAGGGGTGGCTACACCTTC. Translated, it gives CASWRGGYTF.